Following are 32 T cell receptor beta chains from one sample sequenced in a study of T cell responses to AZD1222 COVID-19 vaccine. The table came from immunoSEQ multiplex PCR; TCRdb's copy has only in-frame clones and leaves some out. The table has roughly 190,000 clones, roughly 92% seen once. The source was peripheral blood, collected 28 days after the second AZD1222 dose. Receptors originate from an adult who received the AZD1222 COVID-19 vaccine.

The CDR3 region has the DNA TGTGCCAGCAGTCCTTTGGGGGGAACTAATGAAAAACTGTTTTTT. Its protein product is CASSPLGGTNEKLFF. The V call is TRBV6-5, the J call TRBJ1-4; tentatively, D is TRBD1 (5 bases). V shed 5 bases and J shed 1 base, with 11 bases lying between them. Germline CDR1 reads MNHEY; CDR2 reads SVGAGI. The CDR3 has 15 residues.

The chain uses TRBV27 and TRBJ1-2; no clear D gene. CDR1 and CDR2 from the germline V gene are MNHEY and SMNVEV (reference sequence). V lost 3 bases and J lost 8, with 19 bases in between. The CDR3 has 15 residues. In DNA form, the CDR3 reads TGTGCCAGCAGTTTGTTGGGAGGGCCCCTGCCCGGCTACACCTTC. Translated, it gives CASSLLGGPLPGYTF.

This chain's CDR3 is CASSPARAWELFF. CDR3 DNA: TGTGCCAGCTCACCAGCGAGGGCGTGGGAGCTGTTTTTT. The J gene is TRBJ2-2, the V gene TRBV18, with a tentative D call TRBD2 (5 bases). This CDR3 region has 13 residues. Germline CDR1 reads KGHSH; CDR2 reads LQKENI. V was shortened by 2 bases and J by 9 bases, with 10 bases between the two germline ends.

The chain couples TRBV2 to TRBJ1-2; the match to TRBD1 covers 7 bases. Germline-derived CDR1 and CDR2 are SNHLY and FYNNEI. Germline trimming cut 6 bases from V and 10 bases from J; bases unmatched to any gene: 5. This CDR3 is 11 amino acids long. CDR3 DNA sequence: TGTGCCAGCAGACGACAGGGACCCTACACCTTC. This encodes CASRRQGPYTF.

The rearrangement joins TRBV5-1 to TRBJ2-7; 16 bases match TRBD2. The CDR3 runs 17 residues. After removal of 4 bases from V and 3 bases from J, the junction contained 7 bases not matched to a gene. CDR1 is SGHRS, CDR2 YFSETQ, per germline. In DNA, the CDR3 is TGCGCCAGCAGCCCGGGACTAGCGGGAGGGGACCGCTACGAGCAGTACTTC. Translating it yields CASSPGLAGGDRYEQYF. The variable domain in full, with the rest retrieved from reference TRBV5-1 and TRBJ2-7, is KAGVTQTPRYLIKTRGQQVTLSCSPISGHRSVSWYQQTPGQGLQFLFEYFSETQRNKGNFPGRFSGRQFSNSRSEMNVSTLELGDSALYLCASSPGLAGGDRYEQYFGPGTRLTVT.

The chain is built from TRBV7-9 and TRBJ1-2; no definite D call. Germline CDR1 is SEHNR and CDR2 is FQNEAQ (reference sequence). V was clipped by 2 bases and J by 3 bases, with 16 bases between them. CDR3 length equals 16 residues. The CDR3 is CASSLRRVPSDYGYTF. The CDR3 DNA reads TGTGCCAGCAGCTTAAGGAGGGTGCCCTCGGACTATGGCTACACCTTC. Variable domain in full (rest from reference TRBV7-9 and TRBJ1-2): DTGVSQNPRHKITKRGQNVTFRCDPISEHNRLYWYRQTLGQGPEFLTYFQNEAQLEKSRLLSDRFSAERPKGSFSTLEIQRTEQGDSAMYLCASSLRRVPSDYGYTFGSGTRLTVV.

This rearrangement joins TRBV9 to TRBJ2-3; the D is unclear. There are 14 residues in the CDR3. Germline CDR1 and CDR2: SGDLS and YYNGEE. Trimming removed 0 bases at V and 6 bases at J, with 11 bases between. CDR3 region: CASSVDRPQDTQYF. CDR3 nucleotides: TGTGCCAGCAGCGTAGATCGCCCGCAGGATACGCAGTATTTT.

The chain couples TRBV6-5 to TRBJ2-1, with D possibly matching TRBD1 (5 bases). CDR3 length equals 15 residues. The V end lost 6 bases, the J end lost 0 bases, and 12 bases lay between the germline ends. The germline CDR1 and CDR2 sequences are MNHEY and SVGAGI. The CDR3 sequence is CASRETVFSYNEQFF. In nucleotides, the CDR3 is TGTGCCAGCAGGGAGACAGTCTTCTCCTACAATGAGCAGTTCTTC.

This chain connects TRBV30 to TRBJ1-1, with D unclear. Trimming removed 3 bases at V and 6 bases at J, with 11 bases between. The CDR3 extends over 12 amino acids. The V gene's germline CDR1 is GTSNPN and CDR2 SVGIG (reference sequence). The CDR3 DNA sequence: TGTGCCTGGAGGGGTCTCGGTCCTGAAGCTTTCTTT. Translation: CAWRGLGPEAFF.

A remark on this clone: The junction departs from germline at one end; a sequencing error may be responsible. The CDR3 loop is CASSPEGQFF. In DNA form, the CDR3 reads TGTGCTAGCAGCCCAGAAGGGCAGTTCTTC. The rearrangement joins TRBV7-7 to TRBJ2-1; no firm D call. Germline CDR1 is SSHAT and CDR2 is FNYEAQ (reference sequence). There are 10 residues in the CDR3.

The chain combines TRBV7-9 with TRBJ2-7, with 9 bases lining up with TRBD1. The trim removed 4 bases at V and 3 bases at J, leaving 7 bases unmatched. There are 15 residues in the CDR3. Per germline, CDR1 SEHNR and CDR2 FQNEAQ (reference sequence). CDR3 sequence: CASSSLAGQGYEQYF. Here the CDR3 DNA reads TGTGCCAGCAGCTCCCTTGCGGGACAGGGCTACGAGCAGTACTTC.

The rearrangement joins TRBV14 to TRBJ2-1; 11 bases map to TRBD2. After removal of 0 bases from V and 2 bases from J, the junction contained 12 bases not matched to a gene. From germline, CDR1 is SGHDN and CDR2 FVKESK. The length of the CDR3 is 20 residues. The CDR3, as DNA: TGTGCCAGCAGCCAAGATCCCCGTCGACTAGCGGGAAGGGCCTACAATGAGCAGTTCTTC. Translating gives CASSQDPRRLAGRAYNEQFF.

This chain uses TRBV20-1 with TRBJ1-5, with D uncertain. This CDR3 comprises 13 residues. In germline, CDR1 is DFQATT, CDR2 SNEGSKA (reference sequence). V lost 3 bases and J 0 bases, leaving 6 bases between the germline ends. The DNA for the CDR3 is TGCAGTGCTAGTGGCCCTAGCAATCAGCCCCAGCATTTT. Residues: CSASGPSNQPQHF.

A single count supports this clone. The gene calls are TRBV5-1 and TRBJ2-1; 15 bases match TRBD2. This CDR3 comprises 16 residues. The germline CDR1 and CDR2 sequences are SGHRS and YFSETQ. With V trimmed by 0 bases and J by 8 bases, 3 bases remained unmatched. The CDR3 bases are TGCGCCAGCAGCTTGGCCAGGACTAGCGGGGGGGATGAGCAGTTCTTC. This encodes CASSLARTSGGDEQFF.

The chain combines TRBV10-2 with TRBJ2-3; D ambiguous. The ends were cut back, 4 bases at V and 0 bases at J, with 17 bases in the middle. Germline V gene lookup returns CDR1 WSHSY and CDR2 SAAADI. The CDR3 contains 17 residues. The DNA of the CDR3 is TGCGCCAGCAGTGGGTTTGTGGGCGGAAGGAGCACAGATACGCAGTATTTT. Translation gives CASSGFVGGRSTDTQYF.

In this sample, this clone turned up once. The V and J genes are TRBV15 and TRBJ1-1, with 9 bases aligning to TRBD1. Per the germline V gene, CDR1 is LNHNV and CDR2 is YYDKDF (reference sequence). The CDR3 consists of 14 residues. J gave up 5 bases and V 2 bases, and 3 bases lay outside the gene matches. CDR3 DNA: TGTGCCACCAGCAGAAACAGGGGGCGGACTGAAGCTTTCTTT. Amino acid sequence: CATSRNRGRTEAFF.

V is TRBV9 and J is TRBJ1-1; weak D call: TRBD1 (6 bases). Between the trimmed V and J ends, which lost 3 bases and 1 base, there was a span of 13 bases. The length of the CDR3 is 15 residues. The germline V gene encodes CDR1 SGDLS and CDR2 YYNGEE. CDR3 sequence (DNA): TGTGCCAGCAGCGCGACGGGACATGGGAACACTGAAGCTTTCTTT. Protein sequence: CASSATGHGNTEAFF.

The gene calls are TRBV27 and TRBJ1-5; D might be TRBD1 (6 bases). CDR1 MNHEY and CDR2 SMNVEV come from the germline V gene (reference sequence). V was pared by 4 bases and J by 5 bases, with 18 bases between. The CDR3 contains 16 residues. The DNA of the CDR3 is TGTGCCAGCAGTTCCCCATCGAGTAGGGGGGATCAGCCCCAGCATTTT. It encodes CASSSPSSRGDQPQHF.

The chain recombines TRBV19 with TRBJ1-1; a possible D gene is TRBD1 (5 bases). V lost 5 bases and J 3 bases, leaving 16 bases between the germline ends. The germline V gene encodes CDR1 LNHDA and CDR2 SQIVND (reference sequence). The CDR3 loop spans 15 amino acids. The DNA for the CDR3 is TGTGCCAGTAGTCTCCGAGGGCAGGGAGACACTGAAGCTTTCTTT. As protein: CASSLRGQGDTEAFF.

In this sample, this clone turned up once. This chain links TRBV2 with TRBJ2-5; D may be TRBD2 (6 bases). Germline V lookup: CDR1 SNHLY, CDR2 FYNNEI. V dropped 6 bases and J dropped 5 bases, with 10 bases sitting between them. This CDR3 region has 12 residues. The CDR3 bases are TGTGCCAGCAGACTCGCGGGGGAGACCCAGTACTTC. This sequence encodes CASRLAGETQYF.

The chain combines TRBV5-1 with TRBJ2-1; 8 positions agree with TRBD2. The germline gives CDR1 SGHRS, CDR2 YFSETQ. V lost 1 base to trimming and J lost 8 bases; unmatched junction nucleotides: 8. The CDR3 totals 15 residues. The CDR3 bases are TGCGCCAGCAGCTTGTCCGGCGGGGGGTTCTATGAGCAGTTCTTC. Protein: CASSLSGGGFYEQFF.

V and J are TRBV18 and TRBJ1-3, with a weak D call TRBD1 (6 bases). The CDR3 covers 15 residues. Germline V gene sequence: CDR1 KGHSH, CDR2 LQKENI. V was clipped by 3 bases and J by 0 bases, with 9 bases between them. As DNA, the CDR3 is TGTGCCAGCTCACCTAGACAGGCCTCTGGAAACACCATATATTTT. This sequence encodes CASSPRQASGNTIYF. Drawing the rest from reference TRBV18 and TRBJ1-3, the complete variable domain is NAGVMQNPRHLVRRRGQEARLRCSPMKGHSHVYWYRQLPEEGLKFMVYLQKENIIDESGMPKERFSAEFPKEGPSILRIQQVVRGDSAAYFCASSPRQASGNTIYFGEGSWLTVV.

The chain carries TRBV11-2 and TRBJ1-2, with TRBD1 matching 11 bases. Per germline, CDR1 SGHAT and CDR2 FQNNGV. V lost 5 bases, J lost 8 bases, and 7 bases stayed unmatched. This CDR3 is built from 14 residues. The CDR3 protein is CASSLGQGAAGYTF. In DNA, the CDR3 is TGTGCCAGCAGCCTCGGACAGGGGGCGGCGGGCTACACCTTC.

The J gene is TRBJ1-1, the V gene TRBV15; D possibly corresponds to TRBD1 (6 bases). The germline V gene encodes CDR1 LNHNV and CDR2 YYDKDF (reference sequence). V shed 4 bases and J shed 5 bases, with 20 bases lying between them. CDR3 length equals 16 residues. The CDR3 spells CATSNPRGGFWTEAFF. CDR3 DNA: TGTGCCACCAGCAACCCCAGGGGAGGTTTTTGGACTGAAGCTTTCTTT.

The J gene is TRBJ2-2, the V gene TRBV14; TRBD1 or TRBD2 may be the D gene (6 bases each). The V gene lost 1 base and the J gene lost 5 bases, with 11 bases spanning the gap. There are 15 residues in the CDR3. Germline values: CDR1 SGHDN, CDR2 FVKESK. The CDR3 spells CASSQVQGRTGELFF. CDR3 in DNA: TGTGCCAGCAGCCAAGTCCAGGGGAGGACCGGGGAGCTGTTTTTT.

The J gene is TRBJ2-7, the V gene TRBV29-1; a possible D gene is TRBD1 (5 bases). There are 16 residues in the CDR3. Per the germline V gene, CDR1 is SQVTM and CDR2 is ANQGSEA. The V end lost 0 bases, the J end lost 0 bases, and 15 bases lay between the germline ends. CDR3 sequence (DNA): TGCAGCGTTGAAGACCCCGGACACTATAGCTCCTACGAGCAGTACTTC. Translation: CSVEDPGHYSSYEQYF.

The CDR3 sequence: CASGLGSSPLHF. The CDR3 nucleotides are TGTGCCAGTGGATTGGGGAGTTCACCCCTCCACTTT. V and J are TRBV27 and TRBJ1-6; D unclear. The germline gives CDR1 MNHEY, CDR2 SMNVEV (reference sequence). The CDR3 is 12 amino acids. V shed 9 bases and J shed 9 bases, with 12 bases lying between them.

This chain links TRBV7-8 with TRBJ1-6, with D unclear. The CDR3 totals 18 residues. CDR1 SGHVS and CDR2 FQNEAQ come from the germline V gene. V dropped 5 bases and J dropped 0 bases, with 17 bases sitting between them. The CDR3 DNA is TGTGCCAGCAGCCACACCCGATCGAGCAGCTCCTATAATTCACCCCTCCACTTT. Its translation: CASSHTRSSSSYNSPLHF.

This clone was recorded once. This chain connects TRBV27 to TRBJ1-5, with 8 bases matching TRBD1. This CDR3 spans 15 amino acids. V lost 5 bases and J lost 7; bases outside the gene matches: 10. In germline, CDR1 is MNHEY, CDR2 SMNVEV (reference sequence). For the CDR3, the DNA is TGTGCCAGCAGTACAAGACAGGGGATAAAACAGCCCCAGCATTTT. This translates into CASSTRQGIKQPQHF.

A word on this clone: At the DNA level, this CDR3 is encoded by other sequences in the same sample as well. The chain combines TRBV19 with TRBJ1-5; 8 nucleotides agree with TRBD1. The CDR3 is 15 amino acids. J lost 4 bases, V lost 3 bases, and 5 bases had no gene match. Germline V CDR1 and CDR2: LNHDA, SQIVND (reference sequence). DNA for the CDR3: TGTGCCAGTAGTATCGACAGGGGATCGAATCAGCCCCAGCATTTT. Protein sequence: CASSIDRGSNQPQHF.

V usage is TRBV29-1 and J usage is TRBJ1-5, with D hard to call. The V gene's germline CDR1 is SQVTM and CDR2 ANQGSEA. CDR3 length: 13 residues. V was pared by 4 bases and J by 0 bases, with 7 bases between. CDR3 coding DNA: TGCAGCGTTGGCGACCGTAGCAATCAGCCCCAGCATTTT. It translates to CSVGDRSNQPQHF. The whole variable domain, filled in from reference TRBV29-1 and TRBJ1-5, reads SAVISQKPSRDICQRGTSLTIQCQVDSQVTMMFWYRQQPGQSLTLIATANQGSEATYESGFVIDKFPISRPNLTFSTLTVSNMSPEDSSIYLCSVGDRSNQPQHFGDGTRLSIL.

The chain combines TRBV5-4 with TRBJ1-6; 9 bases map to TRBD1. Germline V gene sequence: CDR1 SGHNT, CDR2 YYREEE (reference sequence). V trimming: 0 bases; J trimming: 9 bases; junction bases outside the gene matches: 7. The CDR3 has 16 residues. The CDR3 reads CASSLGQGGGTSPLHF. The CDR3, as DNA: TGTGCCAGCAGCTTGGGACAGGGGGGGGGTACTTCACCCCTCCACTTT.